This is a list of T cell receptor beta chains from one sample in a study of blood T cell repertoires in COVID-19. Here immunoSEQ multiplex PCR was the method, and the copy in TCRdb shows in-frame clones only, minus some. The table has 30,000 to 35,000 clones, about 90% seen once; the top ten hold almost 5%. Specimen: peripheral blood. These receptors were obtained from a woman aged 70-85 years with active COVID-19. Both conserved end residues are trimmed from each CDR3. Each record gives: CDR3 length, V gene, CDR3 protein.

13	TRBV6-5	ASSWGTGPKVGYT
11	TRBV3-1/TRBV3-2	ASSQDLGWGYT
13	TRBV2	ASSPTGAGANVLT
14	TRBV2	ASSELGGRGTDTQY
11	TRBV5-4	ASSLEGLGTQY
12	TRBV29-1	SVPGADGWDTQY
11	TRBV5-4	ASSSGSEETQY
11	TRBV6-6	ASRSDRSYEQY
13	TRBV5-1	ASSLDGYSYNEQF
14	TRBV7-2	ASSLALGQGAGELF
14	TRBV5-1	ASSLGASGGRETQY
13	TRBV6-5	ASSRRGGSTGELF
12	TRBV6-8	ASSYAQGSYEQY
13	TRBV6-5	ASSPTSGGYNEQF
11	TRBV6-5	ASSYSANQPQH
14	TRBV6-6	ASTSRQGAKDTEAF
14	TRBV18	ASSPGWQKDSNEQF
14	TRBV12-5	ASAPPTDRAGTEAF
13	TRBV5-1	ASGPSGGYTDTQY
10	TRBV2	ASTRDTTMYT
13	TRBV5-4	ASSLSGDSQETQY
13	TRBV11-3	ASSARGTADYGYT
13	TRBV6-5	ASTPTGEVLETQY
9	TRBV12-3/TRBV12-4	ASSLVDTQY
12	TRBV5-4	ASSLGGTDNEQF
10	TRBV4-1	ASSQELAMQF
14	TRBV5-1	ASSLGIGASGNTIY
12	TRBV9	ASSVYSEVDEQY
13	TRBV19	ASSRQGSAGNTIY
14	TRBV7-2	ASSPSDRDSSYEQY
18	TRBV6-6	ASSPSSGTVIKGPQNEQF